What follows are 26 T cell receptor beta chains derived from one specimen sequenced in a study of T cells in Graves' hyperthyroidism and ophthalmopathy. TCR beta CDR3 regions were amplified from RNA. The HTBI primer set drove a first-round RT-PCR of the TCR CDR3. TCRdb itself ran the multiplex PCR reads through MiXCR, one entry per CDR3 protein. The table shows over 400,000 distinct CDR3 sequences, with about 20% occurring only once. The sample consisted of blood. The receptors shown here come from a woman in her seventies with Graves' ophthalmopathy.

DNA for the CDR3: TGTGCCAGCAGCCTGACGGGTGGGGGATTAAATAAGCAGTTCTTC. This codes for CASSLTGGGLNKQFF. The chain links TRBV7-2 to TRBJ2-1; possibly TRBD1 or TRBD2 for D (5 bases each). CDR1 and CDR2 from the germline V gene are SGHTA and FQGNSA. The germline V and J ends were trimmed by 5 bases and 11 bases, with 22 bases remaining between them. The CDR3 length is 15 residues.

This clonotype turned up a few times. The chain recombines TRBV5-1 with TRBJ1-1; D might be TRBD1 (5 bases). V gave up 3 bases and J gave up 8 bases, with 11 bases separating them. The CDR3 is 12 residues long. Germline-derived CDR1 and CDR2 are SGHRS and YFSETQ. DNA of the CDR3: TGCGCCAGCAGCTGGGGACGCCAAGAAGCTTTCTTT. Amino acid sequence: CASSWGRQEAFF.

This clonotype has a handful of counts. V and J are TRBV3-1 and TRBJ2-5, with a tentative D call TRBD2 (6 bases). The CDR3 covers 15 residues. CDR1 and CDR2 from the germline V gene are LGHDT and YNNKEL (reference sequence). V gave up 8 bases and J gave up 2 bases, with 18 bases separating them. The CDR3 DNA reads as TGTGCCAGCCGAGGAGGGGCAGAAAAGCAAGAGACCCAGTACTTC. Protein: CASRGGAEKQETQYF.

The CDR3 loop reads CASRVDPGANVLTF. The CDR3 DNA is TGTGCCAGCCGGGTGGATCCTGGGGCCAACGTCCTGACTTTC. The chain couples TRBV6-2 or TRBV6-3 to TRBJ2-6; unclear D gene. V shed 8 bases and J shed 2 bases, with 10 bases lying between them. Germline CDR1 is MNHEY and CDR2 is SVGEGT. This CDR3 has 14 residues.

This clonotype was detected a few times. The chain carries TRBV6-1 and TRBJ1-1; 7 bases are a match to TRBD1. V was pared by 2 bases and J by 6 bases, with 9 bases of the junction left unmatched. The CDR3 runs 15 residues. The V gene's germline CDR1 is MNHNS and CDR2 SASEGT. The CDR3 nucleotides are TGTGCCAGCAGTGAAAGACAGGGATTAATGGCTGAAGCTTTCTTT. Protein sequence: CASSERQGLMAEAFF.

The CDR3 is CASSRPGLAARTQYF. The CDR3 nucleotides read TGTGCCAGCAGCCGGCCGGGACTAGCGGCACGTACGCAGTATTTT. The chain recombines TRBV7-8 with TRBJ2-3; the match to TRBD2 covers 11 bases. Per germline, CDR1 SGHVS and CDR2 FQNEAQ. The CDR3 is 15 residues long. The trim removed 5 bases at V and 8 bases at J, leaving 9 bases unmatched.

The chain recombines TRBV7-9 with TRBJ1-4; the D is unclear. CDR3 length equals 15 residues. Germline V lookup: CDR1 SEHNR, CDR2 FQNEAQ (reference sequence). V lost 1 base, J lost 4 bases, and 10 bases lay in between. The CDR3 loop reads CASSLGQLINEKLFF. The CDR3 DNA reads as TGTGCCAGCAGCTTAGGTCAACTAATTAATGAAAAACTGTTTTTT.

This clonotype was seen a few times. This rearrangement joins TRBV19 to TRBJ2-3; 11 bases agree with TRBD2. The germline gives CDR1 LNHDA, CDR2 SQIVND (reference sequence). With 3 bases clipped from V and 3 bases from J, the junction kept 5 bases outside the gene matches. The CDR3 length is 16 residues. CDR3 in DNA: TGTGCCAGTAGTATCATAGCGGGAGGGGCTACAGATACGCAGTATTTT. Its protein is CASSIIAGGATDTQYF.

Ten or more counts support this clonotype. The CDR3 region is CASSPRTSGSSYNEQFF. DNA of the CDR3: TGTGCCAGCAGTCCGCGGACTAGCGGAAGCTCCTACAATGAGCAGTTCTTC. The rearrangement joins TRBV12-3 or TRBV12-4 to TRBJ2-1; 10 bases map to TRBD2. V dropped 5 bases and J dropped 0; count of bases not matched to a gene: 7. This CDR3 region has 17 residues.

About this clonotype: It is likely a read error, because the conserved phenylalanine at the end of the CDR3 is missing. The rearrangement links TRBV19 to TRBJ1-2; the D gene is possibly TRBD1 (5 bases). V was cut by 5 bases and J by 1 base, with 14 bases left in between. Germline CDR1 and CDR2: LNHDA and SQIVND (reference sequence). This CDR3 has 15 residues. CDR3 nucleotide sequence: TGTGCCAGTAGTCTCGGGACTTTGGGTAACTATGGCTACACCTCC. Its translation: CASSLGTLGNYGYTS.

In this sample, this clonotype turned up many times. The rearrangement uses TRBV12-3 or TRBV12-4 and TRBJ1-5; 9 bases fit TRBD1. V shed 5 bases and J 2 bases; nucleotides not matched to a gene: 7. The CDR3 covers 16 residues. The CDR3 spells CASSLTGQGGNQPQHF. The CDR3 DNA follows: TGTGCCAGCAGTCTTACGGGACAGGGTGGCAATCAGCCCCAGCATTTT.

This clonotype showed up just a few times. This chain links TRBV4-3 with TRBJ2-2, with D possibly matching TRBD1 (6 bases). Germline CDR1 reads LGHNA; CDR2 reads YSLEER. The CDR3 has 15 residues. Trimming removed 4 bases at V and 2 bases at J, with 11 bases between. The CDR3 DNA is TGCGCCAGCAGCCCGGTACAGGGCAACACCGGGGAGCTGTTTTTT. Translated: CASSPVQGNTGELFF.

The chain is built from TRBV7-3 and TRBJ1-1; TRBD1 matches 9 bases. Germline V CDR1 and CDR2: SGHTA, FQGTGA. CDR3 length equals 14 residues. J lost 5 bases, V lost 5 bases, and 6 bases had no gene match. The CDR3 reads CASSAGTGWTEAFF. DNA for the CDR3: TGTGCCAGCAGCGCCGGGACAGGGTGGACTGAAGCTTTCTTT.

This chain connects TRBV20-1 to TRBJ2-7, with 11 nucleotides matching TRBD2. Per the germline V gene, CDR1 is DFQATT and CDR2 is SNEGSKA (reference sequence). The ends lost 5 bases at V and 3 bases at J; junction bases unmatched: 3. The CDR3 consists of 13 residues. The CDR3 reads CSALSGRVYEQYF. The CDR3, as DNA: TGCAGTGCTCTTAGCGGGAGGGTCTACGAGCAGTACTTC.

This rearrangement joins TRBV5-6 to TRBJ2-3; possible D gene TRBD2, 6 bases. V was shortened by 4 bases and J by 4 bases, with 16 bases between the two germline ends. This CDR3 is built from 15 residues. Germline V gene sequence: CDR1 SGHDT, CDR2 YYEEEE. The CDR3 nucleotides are TGTGCCAGCAGCCTCGACGGGAGATGGTCAGATACGCAGTATTTT. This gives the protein CASSLDGRWSDTQYF.

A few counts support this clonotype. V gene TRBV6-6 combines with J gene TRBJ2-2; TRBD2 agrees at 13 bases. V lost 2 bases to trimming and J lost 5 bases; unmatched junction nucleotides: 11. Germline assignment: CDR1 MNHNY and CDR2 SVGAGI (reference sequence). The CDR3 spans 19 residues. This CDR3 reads CASSYRTSGRIFGTGELFF. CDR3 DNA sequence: TGTGCCAGCAGTTACCGGACTAGCGGGAGAATTTTTGGAACCGGGGAGCTGTTTTTT.

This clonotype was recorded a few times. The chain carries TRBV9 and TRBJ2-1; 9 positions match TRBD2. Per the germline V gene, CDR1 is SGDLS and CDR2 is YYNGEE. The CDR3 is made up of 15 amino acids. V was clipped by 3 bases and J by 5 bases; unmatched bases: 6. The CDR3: CASSAGTSIHNEQFF. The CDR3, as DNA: TGTGCCAGCAGCGCAGGGACTAGCATCCACAATGAGCAGTTCTTC.

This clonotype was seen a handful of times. CDR3 coding DNA: TGTGCCAGCAGTGAACGGTATCGGACGGGAGGGGTTTACGAGCAGTACTTC. It translates to CASSERYRTGGVYEQYF. The chain uses TRBV6-4 and TRBJ2-7; TRBD2 agrees at 8 bases. V lost 3 bases and J lost 4; bases outside the gene matches: 14. The germline V gene has CDR1 MRHNA and CDR2 SNTAGT. This CDR3 is 17 amino acids long.

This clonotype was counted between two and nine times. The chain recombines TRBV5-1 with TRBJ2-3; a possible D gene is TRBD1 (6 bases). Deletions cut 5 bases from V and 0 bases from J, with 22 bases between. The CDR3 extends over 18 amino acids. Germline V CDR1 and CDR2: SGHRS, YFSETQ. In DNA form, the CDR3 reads TGCGCCAGCAGTCACCCCTCCTCACCCGGGACAAGCACAGATACGCAGTATTTT. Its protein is CASSHPSSPGTSTDTQYF. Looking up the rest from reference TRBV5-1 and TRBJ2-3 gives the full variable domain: KAGVTQTPRYLIKTRGQQVTLSCSPISGHRSVSWYQQTPGQGLQFLFEYFSETQRNKGNFPGRFSGRQFSNSRSEMNVSTLELGDSALYLCASSHPSSPGTSTDTQYFGPGTRLTVL.

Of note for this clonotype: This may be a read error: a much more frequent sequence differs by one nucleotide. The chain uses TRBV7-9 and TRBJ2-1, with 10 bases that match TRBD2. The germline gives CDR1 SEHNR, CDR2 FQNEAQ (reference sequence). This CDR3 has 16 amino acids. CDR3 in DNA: TGTGCCAGCAGTCTCCCGGGACTAGCGACCTACAATGAGCAGTCCTTC. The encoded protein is CASSLPGLATYNEQSF.

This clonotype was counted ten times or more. The CDR3 loop reads CASSLGPPGLNTEAFF. As DNA, the CDR3 is TGTGCCAGCAGCTTAGGACCTCCGGGGCTGAACACTGAAGCTTTCTTT. J is TRBJ1-1 and V is TRBV11-3; the D gene is possibly TRBD1 (5 bases). With 1 base removed from V and 0 bases from J, the gap between germline ends came to 12 bases. Germline V CDR1 and CDR2: SGHNT, YENEEA. The CDR3 has 16 residues.

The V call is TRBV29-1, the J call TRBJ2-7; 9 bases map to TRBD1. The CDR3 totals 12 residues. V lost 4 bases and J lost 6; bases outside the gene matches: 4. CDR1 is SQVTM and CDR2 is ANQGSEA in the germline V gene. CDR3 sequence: CSVAGTGSEQYF. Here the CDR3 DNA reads TGCAGCGTTGCGGGGACAGGGTCCGAGCAGTACTTC.

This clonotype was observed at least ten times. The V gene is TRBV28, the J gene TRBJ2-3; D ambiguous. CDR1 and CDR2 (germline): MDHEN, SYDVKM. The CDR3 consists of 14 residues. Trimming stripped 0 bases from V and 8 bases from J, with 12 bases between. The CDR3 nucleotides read TGTGCCAGCAGTTTATGGGACCGTCTCCCTACGCAGTATTTT. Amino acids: CASSLWDRLPTQYF.

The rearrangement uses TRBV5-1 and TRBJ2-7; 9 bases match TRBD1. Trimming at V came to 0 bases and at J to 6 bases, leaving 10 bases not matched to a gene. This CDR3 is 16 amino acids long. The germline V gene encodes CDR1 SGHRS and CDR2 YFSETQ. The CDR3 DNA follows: TGCGCCAGCAGCTTGGAGGCTGGGACAGGGCGAAGCGAGCAGTACTTC. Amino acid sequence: CASSLEAGTGRSEQYF. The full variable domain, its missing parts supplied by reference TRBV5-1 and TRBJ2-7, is KAGVTQTPRYLIKTRGQQVTLSCSPISGHRSVSWYQQTPGQGLQFLFEYFSETQRNKGNFPGRFSGRQFSNSRSEMNVSTLELGDSALYLCASSLEAGTGRSEQYFGPGTRLTVT.

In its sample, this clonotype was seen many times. This CDR3 reads CASREGLAGITGELFF. The CDR3 DNA sequence: TGTGCCAGCAGGGAGGGACTAGCGGGGATAACCGGGGAGCTGTTTTTT. The V and J genes are TRBV2 and TRBJ2-2, with 13 bases lining up with TRBD2. The V gene's germline CDR1 is SNHLY and CDR2 FYNNEI. The CDR3 has 16 amino acids. The V gene end was trimmed by 6 bases and the J gene end by 5 bases; junction bases not matched to a gene: 6.

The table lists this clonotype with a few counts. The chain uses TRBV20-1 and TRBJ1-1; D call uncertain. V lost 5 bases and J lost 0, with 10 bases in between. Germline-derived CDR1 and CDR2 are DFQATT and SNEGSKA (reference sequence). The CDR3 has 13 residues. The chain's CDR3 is CSASLLMNTEAFF. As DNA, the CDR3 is TGCAGTGCTTCATTGTTAATGAACACTGAAGCTTTCTTT.